This TCR beta chain is drawn from a study of T cell changes during pregnancy in multiple sclerosis. The V gene's germline CDR1 is SGHNT and CDR2 YYREEE (reference sequence). CDR3 length: 16 residues. Trimming shortened V by 2 bases and J by 3 bases, and 17 bases separated the two germline ends. The table came from immunoSEQ multiplex PCR; TCRdb's copy has only in-frame clones and leaves some out. The table records tens of thousands of clones, approximately 81% of them present only once. The receptor was derived from a female donor with multiple sclerosis, enrolled in a pregnancy study. V and J are TRBV5-4 and TRBJ1-1, with TRBD1 as a possible D gene (5 bases). This specimen was CD8+ T cells from peripheral blood mononuclear cells, taken after pregnancy. CDR3: CASSFNGRGTDTEAFF. For the CDR3, the DNA is TGTGCCAGCAGCTTTAATGGACGGGGGACGGACACTGAAGCTTTCTTT.